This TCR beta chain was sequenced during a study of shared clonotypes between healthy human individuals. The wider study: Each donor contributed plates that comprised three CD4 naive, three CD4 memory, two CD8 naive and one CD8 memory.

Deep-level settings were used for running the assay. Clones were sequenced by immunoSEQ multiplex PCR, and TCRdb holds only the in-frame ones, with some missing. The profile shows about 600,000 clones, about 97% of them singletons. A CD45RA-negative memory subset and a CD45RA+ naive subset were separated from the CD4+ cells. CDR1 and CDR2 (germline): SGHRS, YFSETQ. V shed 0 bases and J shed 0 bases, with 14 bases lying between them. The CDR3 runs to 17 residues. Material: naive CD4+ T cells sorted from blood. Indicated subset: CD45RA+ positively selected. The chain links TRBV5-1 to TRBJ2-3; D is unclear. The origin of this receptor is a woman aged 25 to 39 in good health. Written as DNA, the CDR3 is TGCGCCAGCAGCTTGGCCGGCGGTCAATGGAGCACAGATACGCAGTATTTT. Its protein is CASSLAGGQWSTDTQYF.